These 8 T cell receptor beta chains share one sample of origin, sequenced in a study of cytomegalovirus exposure and HLA in healthy donors. Primers for the PCR totalled 60 Vbeta and 13 Jbeta. Sequencing used immunoSEQ multiplex PCR; TCRdb keeps in-frame clones, though not all of them. The sample shows around 190,000 clones, approximately 86% of them seen only once. Sequencing was carried out using PBMCs. The origin of the receptors is a woman under 40 in good health and CMV-seronegative.

This chain links TRBV7-2 with TRBJ1-6; D gene ambiguous. From germline, CDR1 is SGHTA and CDR2 FQGNSA. Trimming cost V 3 bases and J 8 bases, with 11 bases left between them. This CDR3 spans 14 amino acids. The CDR3 DNA sequence: TGTGCCAGCAGCTTTAGTCCGAGCGATTCACCCCTCCACTTT. It specifies CASSFSPSDSPLHF.

This clone was detected only a few times. The V call is TRBV19, the J call TRBJ2-5; TRBD2 might be the D (5 bases). V was trimmed by 6 bases and J by 5 bases, leaving 19 bases between them. Germline CDR1 is LNHDA and CDR2 is SQIVND (reference sequence). This CDR3 has 15 residues. The CDR3 protein is CASSPPGHREETQYF. The CDR3 DNA is TGTGCCAGTAGCCCCCCCGGGCATAGGGAGGAGACCCAGTACTTC.

This chain connects TRBV7-8 to TRBJ2-7, with a tentative D call TRBD2 (6 bases). The CDR3 loop spans 15 amino acids. Trimming shortened V by 2 bases and J by 4 bases, and 15 bases separated the two germline ends. From germline, CDR1 is SGHVS and CDR2 FQNEAQ. The CDR3 loop reads CASSLNTGVEYEQYF. In DNA form, the CDR3 reads TGTGCCAGCAGCTTAAACACGGGAGTTGAATACGAGCAGTACTTC.

The V gene is TRBV7-3, the J gene TRBJ2-1; 12 bases map to TRBD2. Germline lookup yields CDR1 SGHTA and CDR2 FQGTGA. V lost 5 bases and J lost 4; bases outside the gene matches: 3. This CDR3 comprises 15 residues. CDR3 in DNA: TGTGCCAGCAGCGCTGGACTAGCGGGGTACAATGAGCAGTTCTTC. Its translation: CASSAGLAGYNEQFF.

The chain carries TRBV18 and TRBJ2-1, with 11 bases aligning to TRBD2. CDR1 is KGHSH, CDR2 LQKENI, per germline. V shed 6 bases, J shed 9 bases, and the junction held 4 bases outside the gene matches. This CDR3 is built from 13 residues. The CDR3 spells CASSLTSGVEQFF. The CDR3 DNA sequence: TGTGCCAGCTCGCTGACTAGCGGGGTTGAGCAGTTCTTC. Complete variable domain (other parts from reference TRBV18 and TRBJ2-1): NAGVMQNPRHLVRRRGQEARLRCSPMKGHSHVYWYRQLPEEGLKFMVYLQKENIIDESGMPKERFSAEFPKEGPSILRIQQVVRGDSAAYFCASSLTSGVEQFFGPGTRLTVL.

The gene calls are TRBV7-3 and TRBJ1-6; D is undetermined. The CDR3 runs 13 residues. Germline CDR1 is SGHTA and CDR2 is FQGTGA. Between the trimmed V and J ends, which lost 0 bases and 8 bases, there was a span of 5 bases. The CDR3 bases are TGTGCCAGCAGCTTAACCTCTCATTCACCCCTCCACTTT. Translating it yields CASSLTSHSPLHF.

The rearrangement links TRBV2 to TRBJ2-7; TRBD2 agrees at 7 bases. Losses at the gene ends were 3 bases for V and 5 bases for J; bases not matched to a gene: 10. Germline V gene data show CDR1 as SNHLY and CDR2 as FYNNEI. The CDR3 runs 15 residues. Written as DNA, the CDR3 is TGTGCCAGCAGTGAGCGCCGGGCGGGAGCAAACGAGCAGTACTTC. This sequence encodes CASSERRAGANEQYF.

This clone was counted between two and nine times. The J gene is TRBJ2-3, the V gene TRBV29-1, with D maybe TRBD2 (5 bases). Between the trimmed V and J ends, which lost 4 bases and 0 bases, there was a span of 5 bases. This CDR3 is 12 amino acids long. The germline V gene encodes CDR1 SQVTM and CDR2 ANQGSEA. The CDR3 nucleotides read TGCAGCGTTGGGGAGAGCACAGATACGCAGTATTTT. Translation gives CSVGESTDTQYF.